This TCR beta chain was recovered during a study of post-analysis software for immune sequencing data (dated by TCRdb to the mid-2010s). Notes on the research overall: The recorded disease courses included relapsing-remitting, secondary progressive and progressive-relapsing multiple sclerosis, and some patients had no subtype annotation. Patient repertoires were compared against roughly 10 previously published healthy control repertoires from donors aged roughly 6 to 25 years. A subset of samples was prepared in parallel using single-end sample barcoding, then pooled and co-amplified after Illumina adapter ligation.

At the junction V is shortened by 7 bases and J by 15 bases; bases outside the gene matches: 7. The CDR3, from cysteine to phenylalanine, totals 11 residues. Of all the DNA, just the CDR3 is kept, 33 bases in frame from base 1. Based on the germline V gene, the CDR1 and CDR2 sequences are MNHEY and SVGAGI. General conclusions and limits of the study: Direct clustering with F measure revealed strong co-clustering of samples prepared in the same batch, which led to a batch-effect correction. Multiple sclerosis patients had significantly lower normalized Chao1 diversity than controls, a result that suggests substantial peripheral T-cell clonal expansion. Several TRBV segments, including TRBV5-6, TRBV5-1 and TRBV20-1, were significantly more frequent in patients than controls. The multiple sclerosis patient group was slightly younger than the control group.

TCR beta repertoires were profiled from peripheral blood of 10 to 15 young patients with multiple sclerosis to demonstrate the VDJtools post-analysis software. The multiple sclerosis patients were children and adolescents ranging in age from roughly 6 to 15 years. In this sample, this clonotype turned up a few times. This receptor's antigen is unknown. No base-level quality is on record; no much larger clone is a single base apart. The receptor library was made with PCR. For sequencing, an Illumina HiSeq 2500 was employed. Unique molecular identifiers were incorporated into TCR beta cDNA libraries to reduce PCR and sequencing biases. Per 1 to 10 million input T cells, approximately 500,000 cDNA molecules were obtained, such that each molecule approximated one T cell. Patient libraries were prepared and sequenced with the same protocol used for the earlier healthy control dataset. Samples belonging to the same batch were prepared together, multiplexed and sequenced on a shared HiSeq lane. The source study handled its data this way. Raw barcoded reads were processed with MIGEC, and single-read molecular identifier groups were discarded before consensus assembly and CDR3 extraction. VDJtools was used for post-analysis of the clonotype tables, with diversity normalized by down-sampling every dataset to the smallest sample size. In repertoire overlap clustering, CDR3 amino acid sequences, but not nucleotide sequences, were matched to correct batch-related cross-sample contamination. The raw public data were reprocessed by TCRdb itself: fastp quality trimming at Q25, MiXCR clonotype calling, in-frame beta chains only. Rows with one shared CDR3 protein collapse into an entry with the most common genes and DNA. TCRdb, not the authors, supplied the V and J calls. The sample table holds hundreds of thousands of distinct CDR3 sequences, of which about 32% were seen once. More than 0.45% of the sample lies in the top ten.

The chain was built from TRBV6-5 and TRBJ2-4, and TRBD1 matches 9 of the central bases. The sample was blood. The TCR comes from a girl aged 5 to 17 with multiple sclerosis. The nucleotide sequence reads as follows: TGTGCCAGCACCAGGGGGGACAGGGCGTACTTC. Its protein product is CASTRGDRAYF.